This TCR beta chain was found in a study of Ad26.COV2.S vaccination and SARS-CoV-2 variants. Clones were sequenced by immunoSEQ multiplex PCR, and TCRdb holds only the in-frame ones, with some missing. The profile shows about 260,000 clones, 87% of them singletons. Worth noting for this clone: Antigen specificity is unknown.

Treatment defined: about 20 received Ad26.COV2.S at low or high dose, single or two shots; 5 received placebo; per-sample allocation not given. Sample collection was performed on day 63 after the first vaccine or placebo injection. V shed 5 bases and J 4 bases; nucleotides not matched to a gene: 10. From germline, CDR1 is MNHNY and CDR2 SVGAGI (reference sequence). The CDR3 has 16 amino acids. The study, taken as a whole, reports: Once vaccination had occurred, spike-specific CD8+ and CD4+ T cell responses reportedly showed substantial breadth.

The material sequenced was peripheral blood, taken in a trial of Ad26.COV2.S vaccine versus placebo. This receptor was obtained from a person aged 18-65 years who received the Ad26.COV2.S COVID-19 vaccine or a placebo. V gene TRBV6-6 combines with J gene TRBJ2-1; 8 nucleotides agree with TRBD1. CDR3 loop: CASSLDGQGLYNEQFF. The CDR3 bases are TGTGCCAGCAGTCTCGATGGACAGGGATTATACAATGAGCAGTTCTTC.